This entry concerns a single T cell receptor beta chain. The antigen remains undetermined. Compared with germline, one end of the junction differs, possibly owing to a read error. These data belong to a study of identical twins. Study-level findings and limits: The degree of excess twin sharing was weaker in beta out-of-frame sequences. Out-of-frame TCR alpha sharing in monozygotic twins exceeded recombination model predictions. Because invariant MAIT and iNKT cells could be present, zero-insertion analyses could be partly confounded.

MiXCR, applied by TCRdb to the 5' RACE reads, yields one record per CDR3 protein. The sample comprises about 390,000 distinct CDR3 sequences, 8.5% to 10% of which are singletons, and approximately 9.3% rests with the top ten. Per the germline V gene, CDR1 is SGDLS and CDR2 is YYNGEE. This CDR3 region has 16 residues. Sequencing was done on a sample of naive T cells sorted from blood. This TCR was recovered from a woman in her 50s in good health. The chain recombines TRBV9 with TRBJ2-2, with D unresolved. CDR3 DNA sequence: TGTGCCCGCAGCGTAGAGTGGCTAATGAACACCGGGGAGCTGTTTTTT. It encodes CARSVEWLMNTGELFF.